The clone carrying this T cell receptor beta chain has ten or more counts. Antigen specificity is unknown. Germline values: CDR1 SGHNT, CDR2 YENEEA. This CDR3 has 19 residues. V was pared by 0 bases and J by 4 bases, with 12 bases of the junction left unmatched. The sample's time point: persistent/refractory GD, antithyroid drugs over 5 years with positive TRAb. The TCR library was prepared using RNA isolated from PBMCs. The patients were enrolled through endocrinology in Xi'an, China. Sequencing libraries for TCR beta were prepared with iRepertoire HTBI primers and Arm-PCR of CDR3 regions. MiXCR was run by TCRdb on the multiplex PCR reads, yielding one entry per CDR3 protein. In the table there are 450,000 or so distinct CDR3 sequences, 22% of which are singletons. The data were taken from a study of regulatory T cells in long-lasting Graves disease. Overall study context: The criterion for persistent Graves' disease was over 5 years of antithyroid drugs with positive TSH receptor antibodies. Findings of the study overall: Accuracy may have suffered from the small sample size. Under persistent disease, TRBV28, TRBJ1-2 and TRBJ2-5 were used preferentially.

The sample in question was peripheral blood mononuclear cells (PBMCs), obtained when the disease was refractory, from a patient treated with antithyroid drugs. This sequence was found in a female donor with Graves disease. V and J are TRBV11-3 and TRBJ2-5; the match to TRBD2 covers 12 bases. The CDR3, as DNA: TGTGCCAGCAGCTTAGATCTGCCCCTAGCGGGAGGGCCGGGAGAGACCCAGTACTTC. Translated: CASSLDLPLAGGPGETQYF. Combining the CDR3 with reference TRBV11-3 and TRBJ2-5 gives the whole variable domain EAGVVQSPRYKIIEKKQPVAFWCNPISGHNTLYWYLQNLGQGPELLIRYENEEAVDDSQLPKDRFSAERLKGVDSTLKIQPAELGDSAVYLCASSLDLPLAGGPGETQYFGPGTRLLVL.